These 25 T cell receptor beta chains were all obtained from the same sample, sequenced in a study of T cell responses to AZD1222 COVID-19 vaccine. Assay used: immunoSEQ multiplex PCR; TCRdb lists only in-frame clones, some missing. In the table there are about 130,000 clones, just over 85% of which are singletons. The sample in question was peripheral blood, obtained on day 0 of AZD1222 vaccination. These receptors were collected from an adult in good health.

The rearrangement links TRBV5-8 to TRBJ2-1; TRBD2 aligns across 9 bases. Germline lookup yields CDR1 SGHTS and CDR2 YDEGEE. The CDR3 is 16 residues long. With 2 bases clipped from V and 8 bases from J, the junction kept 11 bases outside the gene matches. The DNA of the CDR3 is TGTGCCAGCAGCTTCACCCCCGGACTAGCGAACGATGAGCAGTTCTTC. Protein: CASSFTPGLANDEQFF.

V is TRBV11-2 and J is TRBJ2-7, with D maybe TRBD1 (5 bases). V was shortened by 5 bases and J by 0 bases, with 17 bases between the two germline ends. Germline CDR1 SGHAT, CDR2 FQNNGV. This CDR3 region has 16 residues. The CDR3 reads CASSPLARTSSYEQYF. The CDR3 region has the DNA TGTGCCAGCAGCCCCTTGGCCCGGACAAGCTCCTACGAGCAGTACTTC.

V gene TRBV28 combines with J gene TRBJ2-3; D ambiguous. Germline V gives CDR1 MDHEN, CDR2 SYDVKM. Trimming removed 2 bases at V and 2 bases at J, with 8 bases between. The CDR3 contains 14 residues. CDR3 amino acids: CASSLGRNTDTQYF. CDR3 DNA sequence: TGTGCCAGCAGTTTAGGCAGAAACACAGATACGCAGTATTTT.

In DNA form, the CDR3 reads TGTGCCAGTAGTATGGACACATGGGAGGCTGAAGCTTTCTTT. Its translation is CASSMDTWEAEAFF. The chain carries TRBV19 and TRBJ1-1; perhaps TRBD1 as D (5 bases). The CDR3 is 14 residues long. Germline V CDR1 and CDR2: LNHDA, SQIVND (reference sequence). Trimming removed 3 bases from V and 6 bases from J, with 14 bases in between.

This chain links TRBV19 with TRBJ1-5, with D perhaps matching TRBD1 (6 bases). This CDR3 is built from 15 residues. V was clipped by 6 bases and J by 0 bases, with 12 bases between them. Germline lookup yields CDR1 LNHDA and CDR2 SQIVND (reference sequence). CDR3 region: CASSGQTHSNQPQHF. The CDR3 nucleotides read TGTGCCAGTAGCGGACAGACCCATAGCAATCAGCCCCAGCATTTT.

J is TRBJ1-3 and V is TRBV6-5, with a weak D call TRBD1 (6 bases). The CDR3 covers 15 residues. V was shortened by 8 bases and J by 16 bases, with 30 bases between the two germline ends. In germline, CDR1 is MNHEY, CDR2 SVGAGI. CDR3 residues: CASFELLGGNGQGYF. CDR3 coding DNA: TGTGCCAGCTTTGAACTGTTGGGGGGTAATGGGCAGGGGTATTTT.

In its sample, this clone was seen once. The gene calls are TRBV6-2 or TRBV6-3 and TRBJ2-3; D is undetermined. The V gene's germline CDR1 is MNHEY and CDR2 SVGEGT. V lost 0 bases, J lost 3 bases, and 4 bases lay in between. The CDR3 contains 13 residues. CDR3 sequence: CASSYSETDTQYF. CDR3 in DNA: TGTGCCAGCAGTTACTCTGAGACAGATACGCAGTATTTT.

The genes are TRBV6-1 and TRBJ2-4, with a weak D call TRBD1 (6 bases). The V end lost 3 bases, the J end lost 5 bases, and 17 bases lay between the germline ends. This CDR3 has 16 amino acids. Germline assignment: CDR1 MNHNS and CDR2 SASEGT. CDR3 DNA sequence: TGTGCCAGCAGTGATGTAGGGTGGACAGACCAAAACATTCAGTACTTC. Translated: CASSDVGWTDQNIQYF.

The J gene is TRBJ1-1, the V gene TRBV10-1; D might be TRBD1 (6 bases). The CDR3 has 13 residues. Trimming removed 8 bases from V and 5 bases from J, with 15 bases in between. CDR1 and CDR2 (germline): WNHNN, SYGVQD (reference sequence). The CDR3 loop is CASGTGHWTEAFF. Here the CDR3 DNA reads TGCGCCAGCGGAACAGGGCATTGGACTGAAGCTTTCTTT.

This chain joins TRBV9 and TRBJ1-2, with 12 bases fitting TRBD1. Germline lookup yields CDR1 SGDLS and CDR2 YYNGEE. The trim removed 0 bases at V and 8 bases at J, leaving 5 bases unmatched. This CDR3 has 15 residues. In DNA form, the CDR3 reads TGTGCCAGCAGCGTAGGGGACAGGGGGCATTGGGGCTACACCTTC. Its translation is CASSVGDRGHWGYTF.

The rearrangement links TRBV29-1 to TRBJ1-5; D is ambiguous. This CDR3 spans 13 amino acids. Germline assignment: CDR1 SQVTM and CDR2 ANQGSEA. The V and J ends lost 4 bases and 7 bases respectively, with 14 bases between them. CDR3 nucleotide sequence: TGCAGCGTTGTAGCGGGGTATGGACAGCCCCAGCATTTT. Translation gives CSVVAGYGQPQHF.

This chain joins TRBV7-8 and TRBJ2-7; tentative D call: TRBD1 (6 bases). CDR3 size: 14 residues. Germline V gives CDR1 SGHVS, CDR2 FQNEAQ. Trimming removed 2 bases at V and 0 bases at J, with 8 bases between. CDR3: CASSLSRGSYEQYF. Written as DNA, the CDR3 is TGTGCCAGCAGCTTATCCAGGGGCTCCTACGAGCAGTACTTC.

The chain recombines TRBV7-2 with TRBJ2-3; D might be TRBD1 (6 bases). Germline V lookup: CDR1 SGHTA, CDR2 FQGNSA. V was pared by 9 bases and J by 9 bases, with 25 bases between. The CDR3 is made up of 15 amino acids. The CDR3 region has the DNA TGTGCCAGTAGTATACAGGGCCCGTTCCTAGGAACGCAGTATTTT. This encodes CASSIQGPFLGTQYF.

CDR3 amino acids: CASSFYSNQPQHF. Written as DNA, the CDR3 is TGTGCCAGCAGTTTTTATAGCAATCAGCCCCAGCATTTT. This rearrangement joins TRBV12-3 or TRBV12-4 to TRBJ1-5, with D hard to call. The CDR3 is 13 residues long. V was shortened by 3 bases and J by 0 bases, with 3 bases between the two germline ends.

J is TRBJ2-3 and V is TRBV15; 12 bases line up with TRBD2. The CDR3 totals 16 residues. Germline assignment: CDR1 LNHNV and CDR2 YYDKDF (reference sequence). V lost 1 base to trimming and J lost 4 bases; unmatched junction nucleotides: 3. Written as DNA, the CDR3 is TGTGCCACCAGCAGAGTACTAGCGGGGGGTGCAGATACGCAGTATTTT. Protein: CATSRVLAGGADTQYF.

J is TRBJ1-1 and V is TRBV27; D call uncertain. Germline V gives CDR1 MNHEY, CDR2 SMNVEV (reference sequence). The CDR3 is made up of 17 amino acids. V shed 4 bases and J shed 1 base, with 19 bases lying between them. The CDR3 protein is CASSSTGIRGKNTEAFF. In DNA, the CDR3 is TGTGCCAGCAGTTCAACGGGCATTCGCGGGAAGAACACTGAAGCTTTCTTT.

CDR3 sequence: CASSLTDGGYGYTF. CDR3 DNA: TGTGCCAGCAGCTTAACGGACGGCGGCTATGGCTACACCTTC. V gene TRBV7-9 combines with J gene TRBJ1-2; D call uncertain. CDR1 and CDR2 (germline): SEHNR, FQNEAQ (reference sequence). V dropped 2 bases and J dropped 4 bases, with 11 bases sitting between them. CDR3 length: 14 residues.

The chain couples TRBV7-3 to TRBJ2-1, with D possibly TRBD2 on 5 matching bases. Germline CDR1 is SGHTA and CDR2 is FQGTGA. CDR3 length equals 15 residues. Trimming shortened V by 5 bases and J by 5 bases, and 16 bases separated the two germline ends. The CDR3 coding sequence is TGTGCCAGCAGCCCTCGGGGAAGGAAACACAATGAGCAGTTCTTC. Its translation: CASSPRGRKHNEQFF.

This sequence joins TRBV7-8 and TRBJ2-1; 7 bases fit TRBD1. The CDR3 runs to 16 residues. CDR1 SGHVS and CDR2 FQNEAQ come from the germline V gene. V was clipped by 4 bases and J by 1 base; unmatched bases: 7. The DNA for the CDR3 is TGTGCCAGCAGCTCGACCCAGGGGGATTCCTACAATGAGCAGTTCTTC. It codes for CASSSTQGDSYNEQFF. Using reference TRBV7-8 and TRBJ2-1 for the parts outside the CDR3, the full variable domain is GAGVSQSPRYKVAKRGQDVALRCDPISGHVSLFWYQQALGQGPEFLTYFQNEAQLDKSGLPSDRFFAERPEGSVSTLKIQRTQQEDSAVYLCASSSTQGDSYNEQFFGPGTRLTVL.

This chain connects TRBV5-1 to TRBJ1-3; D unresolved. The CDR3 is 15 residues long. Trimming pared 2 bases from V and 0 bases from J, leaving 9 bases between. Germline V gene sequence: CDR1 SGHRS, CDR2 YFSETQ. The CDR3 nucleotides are TGCGCCAGCAGCTTTTTCGGGGACTCTGGAAACACCATATATTTT. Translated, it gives CASSFFGDSGNTIYF. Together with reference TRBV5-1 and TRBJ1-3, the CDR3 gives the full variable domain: KAGVTQTPRYLIKTRGQQVTLSCSPISGHRSVSWYQQTPGQGLQFLFEYFSETQRNKGNFPGRFSGRQFSNSRSEMNVSTLELGDSALYLCASSFFGDSGNTIYFGEGSWLTVV.

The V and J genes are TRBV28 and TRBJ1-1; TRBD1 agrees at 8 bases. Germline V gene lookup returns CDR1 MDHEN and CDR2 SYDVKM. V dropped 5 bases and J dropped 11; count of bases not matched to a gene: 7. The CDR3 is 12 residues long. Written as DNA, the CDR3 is TGTGCCAGCAGTCTAACACAGGGGGGGGCTTTCTTT. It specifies CASSLTQGGAFF. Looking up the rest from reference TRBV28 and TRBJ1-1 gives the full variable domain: DVKVTQSSRYLVKRTGEKVFLECVQDMDHENMFWYRQDPGLGLRLIYFSYDVKMKEKGDIPEGYSVSREKKERFSLILESASTNQTSMYLCASSLTQGGAFFGQGTRLTVV.

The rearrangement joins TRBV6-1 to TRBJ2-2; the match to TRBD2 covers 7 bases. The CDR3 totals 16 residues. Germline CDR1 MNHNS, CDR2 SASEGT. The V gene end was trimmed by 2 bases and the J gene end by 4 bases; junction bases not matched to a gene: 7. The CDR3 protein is CASSEQAGRLTGELFF. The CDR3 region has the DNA TGTGCCAGCAGTGAACAAGCGGGGAGGCTCACCGGGGAGCTGTTTTTT.

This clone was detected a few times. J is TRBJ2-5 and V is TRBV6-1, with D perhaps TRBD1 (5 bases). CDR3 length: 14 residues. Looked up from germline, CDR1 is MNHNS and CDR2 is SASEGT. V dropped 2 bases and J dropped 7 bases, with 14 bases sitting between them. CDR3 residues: CASSEQDKTATQYF. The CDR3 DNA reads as TGTGCCAGCAGTGAACAGGACAAGACGGCGACCCAGTACTTC.

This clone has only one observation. CDR3 in amino acids: CASSARTKTVSNYGYTF. CDR3 nucleotides: TGTGCCAGTAGCGCTCGGACTAAGACAGTCTCTAACTATGGCTACACCTTC. The chain has TRBV19 and TRBJ1-2; possibly TRBD1 for D (5 bases). The V and J ends lost 6 bases and 0 bases respectively, with 20 bases between them. CDR1 is LNHDA, CDR2 SQIVND, per germline (reference sequence). The CDR3 length is 17 residues.

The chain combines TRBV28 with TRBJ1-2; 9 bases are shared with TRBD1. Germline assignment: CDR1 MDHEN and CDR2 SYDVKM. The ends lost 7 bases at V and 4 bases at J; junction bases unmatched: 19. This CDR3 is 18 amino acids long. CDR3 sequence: CASNSPPGQGASRYGYTF. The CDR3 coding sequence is TGTGCCAGCAACTCGCCCCCGGGACAGGGCGCATCTCGCTATGGCTACACCTTC.